This TCR beta chain was captured in a study of cytomegalovirus exposure and HLA in healthy donors. The germline V gene has CDR1 MNHNS and CDR2 SASEGT. This CDR3 is built from 15 residues. V lost 5 bases and J 2 bases, leaving 16 bases between the germline ends. Data came from immunoSEQ multiplex PCR; TCRdb stores just in-frame clones and leaves some out. The table shows around 300,000 clones, with 70% to 90% occurring only once. Specimen: PBMCs. The sequence derives from a woman aged 18-35 years in good health and CMV-seronegative. This chain links TRBV6-1 with TRBJ2-7; a weak D match, TRBD2 (6 bases). The CDR3 region has the DNA TGTGCCAGCAGTAGACATAGCGGAAAGCCCTACGAGCAGTACTTC. Encoded protein: CASSRHSGKPYEQYF.